What follows is one T cell receptor beta chain and its context. The data are from a study of CD8 T cells in Susac syndrome. Reverse transcription of roughly 0.5 to 1 ug RNA used random hexamers. One entry per CDR3 protein results from TCRdb running MiXCR on the immunoSEQ multiplex PCR reads. This table holds 100,000 to 150,000 distinct CDR3 sequences, approximately 96% found once. The CDR3 has 14 amino acids. Trimming shortened V by 3 bases and J by 3 bases, and 11 bases separated the two germline ends. The receptor was isolated from a human donor with Susac syndrome. The genes are TRBV12-3 or TRBV12-4 and TRBJ1-1; D gene uncertain. Sequences were obtained from CD4+ T cells from PBMCs. The CDR3 reads CASSFRQTYTEAFF. CDR3 bases: TGTGCCAGCAGTTTTCGGCAGACTTACACTGAAGCTTTCTTT.